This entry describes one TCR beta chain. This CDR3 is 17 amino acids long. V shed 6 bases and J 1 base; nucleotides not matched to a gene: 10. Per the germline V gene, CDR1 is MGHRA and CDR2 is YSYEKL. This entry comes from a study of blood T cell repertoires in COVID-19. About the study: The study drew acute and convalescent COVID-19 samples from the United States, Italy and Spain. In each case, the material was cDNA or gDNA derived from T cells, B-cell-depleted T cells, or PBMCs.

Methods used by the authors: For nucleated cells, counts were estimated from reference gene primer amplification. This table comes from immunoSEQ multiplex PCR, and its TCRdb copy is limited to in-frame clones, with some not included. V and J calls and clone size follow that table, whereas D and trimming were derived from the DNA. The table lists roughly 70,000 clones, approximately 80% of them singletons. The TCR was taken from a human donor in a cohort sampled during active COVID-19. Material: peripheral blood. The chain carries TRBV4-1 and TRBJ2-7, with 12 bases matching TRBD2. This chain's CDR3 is CASRAGLAGFLSYEQYF. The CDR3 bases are TGCGCCAGCAGAGCGGGACTAGCGGGTTTTTTGTCCTACGAGCAGTACTTC.